These 19 T cell receptor beta chains originate from one sample sequenced in a study of shared clonotypes between healthy human individuals. TCRdb's copy holds only in-frame clones and misses some; the assay was immunoSEQ multiplex PCR. The sample includes about 2 million clones, approximately 95% seen only once; the top ten take 1% to 1.5%. Naive CD8 cells lacked CD45RO, underwent positive selection for CCR7 and left out terminally differentiated effector memory CD45RA+ cells. Material: naive CD8+ T cells sorted from blood. The receptors derive from a man between 18 and 29 years old in good health.

CDR3 residues: CASSFVVNTEAFF. As DNA, the CDR3 is TGTGCCAGCAGCTTTGTGGTGAACACTGAAGCTTTCTTT. V usage is TRBV11-2 and J usage is TRBJ1-1; no definite D call. Trimming shortened V by 3 bases and J by 0 bases, and 5 bases separated the two germline ends. From germline, CDR1 is SGHAT and CDR2 FQNNGV. The CDR3 has 13 residues.

This rearrangement joins TRBV27 to TRBJ2-3, with 11 bases lining up with TRBD2. The CDR3 contains 15 residues. J was trimmed by 7 bases and V by 0 bases; bases with no gene match: 3. Looked up from germline, CDR1 is MNHEY and CDR2 is SMNVEV (reference sequence). The CDR3 loop reads CASSLSSGGGYTQYF. The CDR3 DNA reads as TGTGCCAGCAGTTTATCTAGCGGGGGGGGTTATACGCAGTATTTT.

This rearrangement joins TRBV11-2 to TRBJ2-7; D uncertain. Germline CDR1 reads SGHAT; CDR2 reads FQNNGV. The ends were cut back, 5 bases at V and 1 base at J, with 9 bases in the middle. The CDR3 is made up of 13 amino acids. CDR3 DNA sequence: TGTGCCAGCAGCATCGGGCTTTCCTACGAGCAGTACTTC. Encoded protein: CASSIGLSYEQYF. The complete variable domain, with remaining parts taken from reference TRBV11-2 and TRBJ2-7, reads EAGVAQSPRYKIIEKRQSVAFWCNPISGHATLYWYQQILGQGPKLLIQFQNNGVVDDSQLPKDRFSAERLKGVDSTLKIQPAKLEDSAVYLCASSIGLSYEQYFGPGTRLTVT.

Concerning this clone: Other nucleotide sequences from this sample produce the same CDR3. The J gene is TRBJ1-2, the V gene TRBV5-6; the D gene is possibly TRBD1 (6 bases). Germline CDR1 SGHDT, CDR2 YYEEEE. This CDR3 region has 13 residues. V lost 3 bases and J 1 base, leaving 7 bases between the germline ends. This chain's CDR3 is CASSSDSNYGYTF. The CDR3 DNA follows: TGTGCCAGCAGCTCGGACAGTAACTATGGCTACACCTTC.

In this sample, this clone turned up a few times. The chain couples TRBV5-8 to TRBJ2-3; weak D call: TRBD1 (5 bases). The germline V and J ends were trimmed by 2 bases and 4 bases, with 14 bases remaining between them. CDR3 size: 15 residues. The germline V gene encodes CDR1 SGHTS and CDR2 YDEGEE. CDR3: CASSLGHNPSDTQYF. CDR3 sequence (DNA): TGTGCCAGCAGCTTAGGACACAACCCTTCAGATACGCAGTATTTT.

The J gene is TRBJ2-3, the V gene TRBV9; the D gene is possibly TRBD1 (5 bases). V shed 4 bases and J shed 0 bases, with 12 bases lying between them. This CDR3 spans 15 amino acids. The V gene's germline CDR1 is SGDLS and CDR2 YYNGEE. CDR3 sequence (DNA): TGTGCCAGCAGCCCCAGGGTTGGAAGCACAGATACGCAGTATTTT. It encodes CASSPRVGSTDTQYF.

The chain combines TRBV12-1 with TRBJ2-7; the D call TRBD1 from the table was never checked on the DNA. TRBV12-1 counts as a pseudogene. The CDR3 length is 13 residues. The CDR3 reads CARGGTGANEQYF. CDR3 bases: TGTGCCAGGGGGGGGACAGGGGCCAACGAGCAGTACTTC.

The chain has TRBV9 and TRBJ2-5, with TRBD1 as a possible D gene (6 bases). The V gene lost 4 bases and the J gene lost 2 bases, with 9 bases spanning the gap. CDR1 and CDR2 (germline): SGDLS, YYNGEE. The CDR3 consists of 13 residues. The chain's CDR3 is CASSSTGQETQYF. The CDR3 nucleotides read TGTGCCAGCAGCTCGACAGGTCAAGAGACCCAGTACTTC.

CDR3 DNA: TGCGCCAGCAGCTTGGGCGGGGGGGTCTCCTACGAGCAGTACTTC. Translated: CASSLGGGVSYEQYF. V and J are TRBV5-1 and TRBJ2-7; the match to TRBD2 covers 9 bases. The CDR3 loop spans 15 amino acids. Germline V lookup: CDR1 SGHRS, CDR2 YFSETQ. V dropped 0 bases and J dropped 0; count of bases not matched to a gene: 1. The whole variable domain, filled in from reference TRBV5-1 and TRBJ2-7, reads KAGVTQTPRYLIKTRGQQVTLSCSPISGHRSVSWYQQTPGQGLQFLFEYFSETQRNKGNFPGRFSGRQFSNSRSEMNVSTLELGDSALYLCASSLGGGVSYEQYFGPGTRLTVT.

The V gene is TRBV7-3, the J gene TRBJ2-3, with TRBD1 matching 8 bases. This CDR3 spans 16 amino acids. J was trimmed by 6 bases and V by 0 bases; bases with no gene match: 8. CDR1 and CDR2 from the germline V gene are SGHTA and FQGTGA. This CDR3 reads CASSLTPTGEDDTQYF. The CDR3 coding sequence is TGTGCCAGCAGCTTAACACCGACAGGGGAGGACGATACGCAGTATTTT.

This sequence joins TRBV5-8 and TRBJ2-2; no definite D call. The CDR3 spans 12 residues. Germline loops: CDR1 SGHTS, CDR2 YDEGEE. The ends were cut back, 1 base at V and 6 bases at J, with 4 bases in the middle. CDR3 sequence reads: CASSLRPGELFF. CDR3 sequence (DNA): TGTGCCAGCAGCTTGAGACCCGGGGAGCTGTTTTTT.

The chain joins TRBV27 to TRBJ1-5; D gene unclear. Trimming cost V 6 bases and J 8 bases, with 14 bases left between them. The germline V gene has CDR1 MNHEY and CDR2 SMNVEV (reference sequence). This CDR3 comprises 13 residues. CDR3 loop: CASRSTFPEPQHF. Here the CDR3 DNA reads TGTGCCAGCAGATCCACTTTTCCGGAGCCCCAGCATTTT.

This clone came up once. This chain connects TRBV28 to TRBJ2-7; the D is unclear. The CDR3 extends over 13 amino acids. With 2 bases removed from V and 1 base from J, the gap between germline ends came to 6 bases. Germline assignment: CDR1 MDHEN and CDR2 SYDVKM. CDR3 sequence: CASSLRASYEQYF. The CDR3 nucleotides read TGTGCCAGCAGTTTAAGGGCTTCCTACGAGCAGTACTTC.

Remarks on this clone: Other nucleotide sequences in the sample specify the same CDR3. This rearrangement joins TRBV6-5 to TRBJ1-1; the D gene is possibly TRBD1 (5 bases). The germline V and J ends were trimmed by 0 bases and 0 bases, with 11 bases remaining between them. The CDR3 has 16 residues. Per the germline V gene, CDR1 is MNHEY and CDR2 is SVGAGI. CDR3: CASSYSVGEMNTEAFF. The CDR3 DNA is TGTGCCAGCAGTTACTCGGTGGGGGAGATGAACACTGAAGCTTTCTTT.

V gene TRBV2 combines with J gene TRBJ2-7; TRBD1 agrees at 7 bases. Per the germline V gene, CDR1 is SNHLY and CDR2 is FYNNEI. The CDR3 extends over 14 amino acids. V lost 8 bases and J lost 3; bases outside the gene matches: 10. The CDR3 DNA sequence: TGTGCCAGCGAGGGATTCGGACAGGACTACGAGCAGTACTTC. Protein: CASEGFGQDYEQYF.

This rearrangement joins TRBV12-1 to TRBJ1-6; TRBD1, the table's D call, lacks a check against the DNA. TRBV12-1 is shown as a pseudogene. CDR3 size: 18 residues. CDR3 nucleotide sequence: TGTGCCAGCAGCACGGGACAGCGAGAAACCGCTCATAATTCACCCCTCCACTTT. This encodes CASSTGQRETAHNSPLHF.

The chain has TRBV6-8 and TRBJ1-1; unclear D gene. CDR1 and CDR2 from the germline V gene are MNHGY and SAAAGT. The ends were cut back, 6 bases at V and 2 bases at J, with 13 bases in the middle. This CDR3 region has 14 residues. DNA for the CDR3: TGTGCCAGCAGGCTAAATGGGAAAAACACTGAAGCTTTCTTT. Residues: CASRLNGKNTEAFF.

This chain links TRBV29-1 with TRBJ1-2; D might be TRBD1 (5 bases). The germline V and J ends were trimmed by 1 base and 2 bases, with 23 bases remaining between them. Germline-derived CDR1 and CDR2 are SQVTM and ANQGSEA. CDR3 length: 18 residues. The CDR3 DNA reads TGCAGCGTTGAAGGGTCTGTCAGCCCACGGGGCTTGAACTATGGCTACACCTTC. This sequence encodes CSVEGSVSPRGLNYGYTF.

The V call is TRBV27, the J call TRBJ2-1, with unresolved D. V was clipped by 7 bases and J by 7 bases, with 5 bases between them. Germline V gives CDR1 MNHEY, CDR2 SMNVEV (reference sequence). The CDR3 consists of 10 residues. The CDR3 DNA reads TGTGCCAGCACTGGGAATGAGCAGTTCTTC. This encodes CASTGNEQFF.